This T cell receptor beta chain came from a study of cytomegalovirus exposure and HLA in healthy donors (dated by TCRdb to the late 2010s). Background for the entire study: An earlier analysis of some 550 of the donors reported approximately 290 Gb of sequence data and some 120 million unique TCR beta sequences from about 180 million T cells. Approximately 310 gigabases of sequencing data and approximately 92 million unique TCR sequences made up an early release that covered approximately 700 HLA-typed donors. The genetic ancestry cluster associated with self-reported Caucasian donors included over 80% of the roughly 360 genotyped donors. The study aimed to test whether cataloging public T cell receptors could reveal signatures of past pathogen exposure. Using immunosequencing, the study profiled T cell repertoires from roughly 650 subjects and related those repertoires to cytomegalovirus serostatus. A separate validation cohort of roughly 120 different subjects was used in addition to the roughly 700-subject first cohort. The study combined high-throughput TCR immunosequencing, statistical association of individual TCRs with disease status, and machine learning to predict cytomegalovirus infection status. To study patterns of TCR occurrence, a later analysis re-analyzed previously published TCR beta repertoires from around 670 donors and added high-resolution HLA genotyping. Rather than using new phenotypic data, the later analysis identified candidate immune exposures from TCR beta sequences and from how often those sequences occurred across donors. To decide whether each TCR beta V gene segment behaved as functional or pseudogenic, an earlier analysis of fewer than 750 of the donors relied on high-throughput TCR beta sequencing. Donor age, sex, ethnicity and CMV serostatus were collected together with the repertoire data. A later genetic analysis used genome-wide SNP genotypes for about 60% of the roughly 670 donors, treating that subset as a discovery cohort. Every discovery cohort repertoire had been produced on one sequencing platform. Both class I and class II loci were covered by HLA typing, at four-digit resolution. Typing coverage varied by locus: 629-630 donors for A, B, C, DRB1 and DQB1; approximately 500 for DQA1; about 600 for DPA1; roughly 450 for DPB1. Four to six DR-DQ haplotypes were handled as single units for association and clustering because linkage in the cohort was strong. On average, approximately 250,000 unique TCR beta nucleotide sequences were sequenced per donor among about 400 genotyped donors of the cohort, with around 19% of those sequences being non-productive. What the study reported, not specific to this receptor: In a later genetic analysis, a missense DCLRE1C variant was associated with V-gene and J-gene trimming of TCR beta chains, and the association was replicated in an independent cohort. A further reported finding was that TCR beta sequences accurately predicted the HLA-A and HLA-B alleles for most subjects in the first cohort. CMV serostatus was the only immune exposure information available for the cohort. In a later genetic analysis, fewer N-insertions in productive TCRs were reported among donors in an Asian-associated ancestry cluster than the roughly 700-donor mean. When HLA alleles, especially DR and DQ, strongly co-occurred, attributing TCR associations to individual alleles was difficult. In a later analysis, several top co-occurrence clusters were reported to appear linked to parvovirus B19, influenza, CMV and Epstein-Barr virus. In an earlier analysis of around 600 of the donors, most TCR beta V segments were observed in productive rearrangements about 90% or about 30% of the time, broadly matching IMGT annotations. A later analysis found that HLA-associated TCR beta chains were more clonally expanded and had lower generation probabilities than equally common non-associated chains. Because HLA typing was unavailable for some donors at each locus, only the typed subset was used in association tests. Only TCR beta chains were sequenced in this cohort, and the absence of alpha or paired-chain data limited detectable features. The study listed 150 to 200 TCR beta chains as associated with cytomegalovirus. Roughly uniform sequencing depth across donors was assumed in presence/absence analyses, although this assumption may not hold. The earlier analysis of around 600 of the donors excluded some 15 rarely observed V segments, including chromosome 9 orphons, because counts were too low. In a later analysis, most CMV-associated TCR beta chains were found to appear HLA-restricted, with HLA associations seemingly driven largely by CMV exposure. The classifier was reported to diagnose cytomegalovirus status with high specificity and sensitivity in both the original cohort and the validation cohort. A group of highly shared sequence variants was considered likely to be a technical artifact of the sequencing pipeline. In vitro tests confirmed that three of the cytomegalovirus-associated TCR beta chains recognize cytomegalovirus antigens. In a later analysis, the rate of TCR association differed among HLA loci, with DRB1 alleles having the most associated TCRs and HLA-C alleles having the fewest. Because the 87-base-pair reads could not distinguish some IMGT-functional V segments, including TRBV6-2 and TRBV6-3, those segments were excluded. Linkage disequilibrium might explain the correlated functional status among segregating V segments, but an unknown experimental factor could not be excluded. A later analysis associated about 17,000 TCR beta sequences with specific HLA alleles at a false discovery rate of 0.05. While some public TCRs were present in many individuals, most TCR sequences turned up only very rarely across donors. The authors suggested that the approach could potentially be extended to other disease states and immunological phenotypes.

Regarding this clone: The antigen it binds to is not known. No quality values exist for individual bases; no much larger clone is one base distant.

The library was made by the immunoSEQ multiplex PCR assay. For the multiplex PCR, a mixture combining 60 forward primers for TCR Vbeta segments and 13 reverse primers for TCR Jbeta segments was used. Amplification of the CDR3 region of rearranged TCR beta genes was performed with a multiplex PCR assay on genomic DNA. Amplified TCR beta libraries were sequenced as 87-base-pair reads on the Illumina HiSeq System. The source study handled its data this way. Across the 640 or so repertoires, a later analysis counted tens of millions of unique TCR beta chains, some 11 million of which were shared by at least two donors. To remove PCR and sequencing errors, raw reads were error-corrected and collapsed into unique sequences using a nearest-neighbor algorithm that merged closely related sequences. Alignment of CDR3 sequences to IMGT reference sequences was used to assign V, D and J gene segments. For a sequence to be retained, a match of at least six nucleotides to both a V gene segment and a J gene segment was required. Rearrangements were classified as productive when the CDR3 lacked stop codons and remained in frame with V and J, and all other rearrangements were classified as non-productive. Following IMGT convention, CDR3 was defined as the stretch from the second conserved V-encoded cysteine to the conserved J-encoded phenylalanine. Sequences without an unambiguous match to a single V gene segment were excluded from the earlier analysis of 587 of the donors. An earlier analysis of 500 to 700 of the donors classified V segments as functional when productive rearrangements were above 56.7% and as segregating when the standard deviation between donors was above 5%. To diagnose cytomegalovirus status from the catalog of TCR beta chain sequences, a statistical classification framework was built. A later analysis assigned V and J genes by comparing TCR nucleotide sequences with IMGT/GENE-DB human TR gene sequences. The TCRdist pipeline was used in a later analysis to assign CDR3 sequences and most-parsimonious VDJ recombination scenarios. In a later analysis, each TCR beta chain was defined by its CDR3 amino acid sequence together with its V-gene family, and reads without a unique V-gene family were excluded. To address suspected cross-contamination and a sequencing artifact, a later analysis removed around 600 highly shared, low-generation-probability nucleotide sequences. In a later analysis, a clonal expansion index for each public chain was calculated from normalized within-repertoire ranks of inferred template counts. Generation probabilities in a later analysis came from a VDJ recombination model fitted to out-of-frame rearrangements, and those results were checked against IGoR. In a later analysis, hypergeometric tests were used to score TCR-TCR, TCR-HLA and TCR-CMV co-occurrence, with a repertoire-size bias correction applied to TCR pairs. In a later analysis, false discovery rates were estimated by permuting HLA or CMV assignments 20 times. In a later analysis, co-occurring TCRs were grouped with DBSCAN, and TCRdist sequence similarity was added when clustering was performed within HLA-allele-positive subsets. Co-occurrence clustering excluded repertoires with fewer than 30,000 or more than 120,000 public chains, plus five with anomalous nucleotide sharing. The clones in this table, taken by TCRdb from immuneACCESS, are in-frame only. Not every clone is retained; where verified, under half of the shortfall comes from an unresolved V gene, and the cause of the rest is unknown. V and J calls plus clone size are reproduced from that table; the DNA served to infer D and trimming. The sample data list tens of thousands of clones, and about 72% of these were observed just once. Around 1.9% of the sample is in the top ten clones.

V is shortened by 3 bases, J by 3 bases, and the region joining them spans 18 bases. The CDR1 and CDR2 encoded by the germline V gene are SGHDT and YYEEEE. The CDR3 runs 16 amino acids, cysteine and phenylalanine included. The retained sequence is limited to the CDR3, 48 bases, with the frame set at the first base. The cohort comprised fewer than 700 healthy bone marrow donors. At the time of sampling, every cohort member was nominally healthy, though immune exposures that went unrecorded were likely present. The donor tested CMV seronegative and was one of the 352 seronegative cohort members. A peripheral blood sample was collected from each donor, and TCR beta sequencing was performed on peripheral blood mononuclear cells. Genomic DNA was extracted from the blood cell samples with the Qiagen DNeasy Blood Extraction Kit.

The sample taken for sequencing was PBMCs. This clonotype was obtained from a man younger than 45 in good health and CMV-seronegative. The V and J segments used are TRBV5-6 and TRBJ1-2; the D gene is possibly TRBD1, with 5 bases matching. The DNA sequence reads TGTGCCAGCAGCTCCCGCAGGGCGCAGGGCTACTATGGCTACACCTTC. Translated, it gives CASSSRRAQGYYGYTF.